This T cell receptor (beta chain) emerged from a study of human T cells and chemical hapten exposure (dated by TCRdb to about 2021). General notes on the study: For sensitization, 2% DPC in acetone was applied to an approximately 2 cm by approximately 2 cm area of upper inner arm skin. Patients additionally received weekly therapeutic DPC doses to the scalp throughout the approximately 25-week study period. Patch testing was performed on the upper back with Finn chambers containing 0.01% DPC, and the patch tests were scored after 6 days according to International Contact Dermatitis Research Group standards. Alopecia areata with under or over 50% scalp involvement, alopecia totalis and alopecia universalis were represented in the patient cohort, which was mostly female. Libraries were combined into a pool for sequencing, and differences in TCR yield between samples came mainly from small differences in library volumes within the pool. Peripheral blood TCR repertoire changes were tracked in vivo in alopecia patients during primary and secondary sensitization to the hapten diphenylcyclopropenone (DPC). Blood samples were taken from patients before sensitization (week 0) and at 2, 6 and about 24 weeks after DPC sensitization. About 27 alopecia patients gave blood for TCR sequencing at one to four time points (pre-sensitization, 2, 6 and 24 weeks).

V is clipped by 2 bases and J by 0 bases, and the sequence between their germline boundaries is 11 bases long. From its cysteine to its phenylalanine, the CDR3 spans 17 amino acids. Of the read, only the CDR3 DNA is kept; its 51 bases are in frame from base 1. The germline V gene gives CDR1 as MDHEN and CDR2 as SYDVKM. Libraries came from RACE. Sequencer: NextSeq 500. During library preparation, unique molecular identifiers were attached to individual cDNA molecules so that TCRs could be counted quantitatively and reproducibly. For every blood RNA sample, sequencing covered both the TCR alpha and TCR beta chains. On the study's bioinformatics: A median of around 96,000 TCRs per sample was observed, with a range of about 20,000 to 750,000. V, J and CDR3 annotation of the TCR reads was carried out using the Decombinator software suite. Every sample was subsampled to the same number of TCRs (28,000) for the PS versus PT1 abundance plots. TCRs were defined as expanded if absent before sensitization and observed at least eight times at the 2-week time point. The public reads were run again by TCRdb, first through fastp at Q25 and then through MiXCR, and only productive beta chains were kept. Identical CDR3 proteins give one entry, which carries the most common genes and DNA. TCRdb, not the authors, supplied the V and J calls. Across this sample there are more than 250,000 distinct CDR3 sequences, with roughly 8.9% seen only once. The top ten clonotypes cover less than 3% of the sample.

Study-wide conclusions, independent of this receptor: Because all patients had alopecia, a presumed autoimmune disease, the immune response of the patients might differ from that of healthy individuals. Significantly more large CDR3 similarity clusters were formed by expanded TCRs than by pre-sensitization or healthy control sets, consistent with antigen-driven responses. DPC sensitization did not change the number of TCRs with a frequency above 1 in 1000, and there was no evidence of changes in global repertoire structure. Patch test score was positively correlated with the number of PT1 expanded TCRs, with significance at thresholds 8, 16 and 32 but not at 4. Repeated subsampling changed both the strength of the expansion versus patch-test correlation and the threshold at which the correlation became significant.

The meaning of the sample's time point label: pre-sensitization, week 0. Sample treatment or condition, as interpreted from the label and publication: therapeutic diphenylcyclopropenone sensitization with weekly scalp DPC. Blood at each patch-test visit was drawn before the patch test was applied. To be eligible, patients had to be aged 18 to 70, diagnosed with alopecia and judged suitable for DPC therapy, while pregnant patients were excluded. Total RNA was extracted from unfractionated whole blood collected in Tempus Blood RNA tubes. About this clonotype: Its cognate antigen has yet to be identified. The sample holds no much larger clone one base away, and base qualities are not on file.

The specimen comprised whole blood, sampled in connection with sensitization to the hapten diphenylcyclopropenone (DPC). The clonotype originates from a woman aged 40 to 49 with alopecia areata. Some clones in this sample may be carry-over from other donors' samples. Here the chain combines TRBV28 and TRBJ1-6; no confident D gene assignment can be made. The sequenced DNA: TGTGCCAGCAGTTTAATCACAGCCCGCTCCTATAATTCACCCCTCCACTTT. It encodes CASSLITARSYNSPLHF.